These 29 T cell receptor beta chains were sequenced from one sample in a study of T cells in women clearing cervical HPV infection. Sequenced by immunoSEQ multiplex PCR; TCRdb stores in-frame clones only, minus some. The sample data list approximately 12,000 clones. The sample was blood buffy coat. These receptors were collected from a woman between 18 and 70 years old with a cervical HPV16 infection that either progressed to CIN3+ or cleared (not recorded which).

With regard to this clone: With the read ending 3 residues before the CDR3 end, the germline J gene is used to fill in that end. This chain uses TRBV5-1 with TRBJ1-2; 8 bases match TRBD1. Germline assignment: CDR1 SGHRS and CDR2 YFSETQ. The CDR3 runs to 14 residues. Partial CDR3 DNA: TGCGCCAGCAGCAATGGACAGGGAACGGGCGGC. Protein product: CASSNGQGTGG. The complete CDR3 protein is CASSNGQGTGGYTF.

As concerns this clone: The observed sequence ends 3 residues before the CDR3 terminus, with the missing tail filled in from the germline J gene. The rearrangement joins TRBV3-1 (or the pseudogene TRBV3-2) to TRBJ2-2, with 8 bases that match TRBD2. CDR3 size: 19 residues. Germline values: CDR1 LGHDT, CDR2 YNNKEL (reference sequence). Trimming removed 1 base from V and 0 bases from J; junction bases left unmatched: 10. The CDR3 reads CASSQVGVGRGANTGELFF. CDR3 DNA, as far as it was read: TGTGCCAGCAGCCAAGTTGGGGTAGGGCGGGGGGCGAACACCGGGGAG.

A note on this clone: Read sequence stops 3 residues before the CDR3 end, and the germline J gene provides the missing end. This rearrangement joins TRBV19 to TRBJ2-1, with D possibly being TRBD1 (7 bases). Trimming took 5 bases from V and 4 from J, leaving 18 bases between them. This CDR3 is 16 amino acids long. The germline V gene has CDR1 LNHDA and CDR2 SQIVND (reference sequence). This CDR3 reads CASSYPPGGLYNEQFF. The covered CDR3 bases are TGTGCCAGTAGTTACCCCCCAGGGGGGCTATACAATGAG.

Notes on this clone: Sequencing ends 3 residues short of the CDR3 end; the germline J gene provides the rest. This sequence joins TRBV2 and TRBJ2-3, with D possibly TRBD2 on 6 matching bases. Germline V gene lookup returns CDR1 SNHLY and CDR2 FYNNEI. The germline V and J ends were trimmed by 11 bases and 1 base, with 16 bases remaining between them. CDR3 length: 14 amino acids. The CDR3 DNA, read in part, is TGTGCCGGCAATCGGGGGACTCGCACAGATACG. Its translation: CAGNRGTRTDT. The full-length CDR3 reads as CAGNRGTRTDTQYF.

Considering frequency, this clone is medium-sized (0.01 to 0.1%). The CDR3 end lies 3 residues beyond the end of the read and is filled in from the germline J gene. The rearrangement uses TRBV29-1 and TRBJ2-1; D may be TRBD1 (5 bases). Germline CDR1 SQVTM, CDR2 ANQGSEA. The CDR3 sequence is 12 residues long. V lost 4 bases and J lost 9, with 13 bases in between. Incomplete CDR3 DNA: TGCAGCGTTGGGGGCTCTTGGGGTGAG. The encoded protein is CSVGGSWGE. The entire CDR3 is CSVGGSWGEQFF.

The sequenced CDR3 bases are TGCAGTGCTACGACAGGCCCCCATGAAAAA. Its translation: CSATTGPHEK. The entire CDR3 reads CSATTGPHEKLFF. The J gene is TRBJ1-4, the V gene TRBV20-1, with D perhaps TRBD1 (6 bases). The read comes to an end 3 residues before the CDR3 does, leaving the germline J gene to fill in the end. CDR3 length: 13 amino acids. Per the germline V gene, CDR1 is DFQATT and CDR2 is SNEGSKA (reference sequence). The V and J ends lost 4 bases and 6 bases respectively, with 12 bases between them.

As to this clone: The read stops 3 residues short of the end of the CDR3; the missing end is completed from the germline J gene. The V and J genes are TRBV19 and TRBJ2-2, with a tentative D call TRBD1 (6 bases). Germline V gives CDR1 LNHDA, CDR2 SQIVND (reference sequence). The CDR3 has 14 residues. The V gene lost 5 bases and the J gene lost 5 bases, with 12 bases spanning the gap. The sequenced CDR3 bases are TGTGCCAGTAGTCCCGAACAGGGAACCGGGGAG. Translated, it gives CASSPEQGTGE. The complete CDR3 sequence is CASSPEQGTGELFF.

As for this clone: The read comes to an end 3 residues before the CDR3 does, leaving the germline J gene to fill in the end. The J gene is TRBJ1-4, the V gene TRBV7-9; D unresolved. The CDR3 runs to 14 residues. Germline loops: CDR1 SEHNR, CDR2 FQNEAQ (reference sequence). Trimming stripped 0 bases from V and 6 bases from J, with 8 bases between. CDR3 residues: CASSLAEVDEKLFF. Incomplete CDR3 DNA: TGTGCCAGCAGCTTAGCAGAGGTGGATGAAAAA.

A note on this clone: The read is 3 residues too short to cover the CDR3 end, so that end is filled in from the germline J gene. The chain employs TRBV20-1 and TRBJ1-2; 8 bases line up with TRBD1. CDR1 is DFQATT, CDR2 SNEGSKA, per germline (reference sequence). The length of the CDR3 is 15 residues. The V and J ends lost 5 bases and 4 bases, in that order; junction bases with no gene match: 12. CDR3 DNA (partial): TGCAGTGCTGGGGACCTCGGACAGGGCTTCTATGGC. This codes for CSAGDLGQGFYG. The whole CDR3 reads CSAGDLGQGFYGYTF.

About this clone itself: The read gets to within 3 residues of the CDR3 end, and the germline J gene fills in the rest. The rearrangement uses TRBV24-1 and TRBJ1-2; the match to TRBD1 covers 8 bases. CDR3 length equals 14 residues. CDR1 is KGHDR and CDR2 is SFDVKD in the germline V gene. The CDR3 region is CATSDHRGATGYTF. CDR3 bases read: TGTGCCACCAGTGATCACAGGGGGGCCACAGGC.

Comment on this clone: The read ends 3 residues before the CDR3 terminus; that terminus is restored from the germline J gene. This sequence joins TRBV2 and TRBJ2-2; TRBD1 is a possible D gene (6 bases). V was clipped by 6 bases and J by 1 base, with 9 bases between them. This CDR3 comprises 14 residues. Germline CDR1 reads SNHLY; CDR2 reads FYNNEI. The CDR3 region is CASSRTENTGELFF. Partial CDR3 DNA: TGTGCCAGCAGCAGGACAGAGAACACCGGGGAG. Variable domain in full (rest from reference TRBV2 and TRBJ2-2): EPEVTQTPSHQVTQMGQEVILRCVPISNHLYFYWYRQILGQKVEFLVSFYNNEISEKSEIFDDQFSVERPDGSNFTLKIRSTKLEDSAMYFCASSRTENTGELFFGEGSRLTVL.

Concerning this clone itself: Read data end 3 residues before the CDR3 end; the end is taken from the germline J gene. This sequence joins TRBV6-4 and TRBJ2-1; D may be TRBD1 (5 bases). With 0 bases removed from V and 5 bases from J, the gap between germline ends came to 8 bases. Germline CDR1 and CDR2: MRHNA and SNTAGT. This CDR3 has 14 amino acids. The CDR3 loop reads CASSDSTENNEQFF. The CDR3 bases that were read are TGTGCCAGCAGTGACTCGACAGAAAACAATGAG.

To note about this clone: The read finishes 3 residues shy of the CDR3 end, and the germline J gene is used to complete it. The chain is built from TRBV10-3 and TRBJ1-1; 9 bases map to TRBD1. This CDR3 is built from 16 residues. The J segment lost 0 bases and the V segment lost 6 bases, leaving 8 bases of the junction unmatched. The germline gives CDR1 ENHRY, CDR2 SYGVKD. The CDR3 DNA, read in part, is TGTGCCATCAGAGCCGGGACAGGGTCCCTGAACACTGAA. Translating it yields CAIRAGTGSLNTE. The CDR3 reads in full as CAIRAGTGSLNTEAFF.

About this clone itself: The CDR3 end falls 3 residues outside the read, so it is completed with the germline J gene. The genes are TRBV5-6 and TRBJ2-1, with 8 bases that match TRBD1. Germline loops: CDR1 SGHDT, CDR2 YYEEEE. The CDR3 spans 15 residues. Losses at the gene ends were 1 base for V and 8 bases for J; bases not matched to a gene: 8. Incomplete CDR3 DNA: TGTGCCAGCAGCTTGTATCAGGGGGCGTGGGATGAG. It is translated as CASSLYQGAWDE. The CDR3 in its entirety is CASSLYQGAWDEQFF.

About this clone: The read stops 3 residues short of the end of the CDR3; the missing end is completed from the germline J gene. J is TRBJ2-4 and V is TRBV6-1; 7 bases line up with TRBD1. The ends lost 2 bases at V and 7 bases at J; junction bases unmatched: 11. Germline V CDR1 and CDR2: MNHNS, SASEGT. This CDR3 has 16 residues. CDR3 DNA, as far as it was read: TGTGCCAGCAGTGAAACCCCGACAGGGTGGGGGAACATT. It codes for CASSETPTGWGNI. The full CDR3 reads CASSETPTGWGNIQYF.

In regard to this clone: The CDR3 goes on 3 residues after the read ends, and that part is filled in from the germline J gene. This sequence joins TRBV30 and TRBJ1-1; D is ambiguous. CDR1 GTSNPN and CDR2 SVGIG come from the germline V gene (reference sequence). This CDR3 is 16 amino acids long. V was pared by 2 bases and J by 0 bases, with 16 bases between. Partial CDR3 DNA: TGTGCCTGGAGTCCCTACCAAGGACTCTTGAACACTGAA. It codes for CAWSPYQGLLNTE. The complete CDR3 reads CAWSPYQGLLNTEAFF.

The CDR3: CASTKTGGQPQHF. CDR3 DNA, as far as it was read: TGTGCCAGCACAAAGACAGGGGGGCAGCCC. This chain connects TRBV2 to TRBJ1-5; 9 bases align to TRBD1. The read comes to an end 3 residues before the CDR3 does, leaving the germline J gene to fill in the end. The CDR3 loop spans 13 amino acids. CDR1 and CDR2 from the germline V gene are SNHLY and FYNNEI. Germline trimming cut 7 bases from V and 7 bases from J; bases unmatched to any gene: 5.

Concerning this clone itself: Coverage ceases 3 residues before the CDR3 finishes, and the germline J gene fills in the end. The rearrangement joins TRBV7-3 to TRBJ2-5; D might be TRBD1 (6 bases). CDR3 size: 13 residues. V lost 2 bases, J lost 2 bases, and 6 bases lay in between. Germline V gives CDR1 SGHTA, CDR2 FQGTGA. CDR3: CASSLGQQETQYF. CDR3 bases read: TGTGCCAGCAGCTTAGGACAGCAAGAGACC.

On this clone itself: The CDR3 end lies 3 residues beyond the end of the read and is filled in from the germline J gene. The chain joins TRBV20-1 to TRBJ1-5; D might be TRBD1 (6 bases). This CDR3 region has 14 residues. The germline V gene encodes CDR1 DFQATT and CDR2 SNEGSKA (reference sequence). Deletions cut 6 bases from V and 5 bases from J, with 17 bases between. The covered CDR3 bases are TGCAGTGCCCCAAGAGGGGGATCCCATCAGCCC. Amino acid sequence: CSAPRGGSHQP. The full-length CDR3 reads as CSAPRGGSHQPQHF.

Of note for this clone: The read gets to within 3 residues of the CDR3 end, and the germline J gene fills in the rest. This chain joins TRBV6-1 and TRBJ2-5, with 8 positions matching TRBD2. In germline, CDR1 is MNHNS, CDR2 SASEGT. The CDR3 spans 15 residues. V lost 1 base, J lost 4 bases, and 5 bases stayed unmatched. The part of the CDR3 DNA that was read is TGTGCCAGCAGTGAAGAAGCGGGGGATCCAGAGACC. Translating gives CASSEEAGDPET. The CDR3 in its entirety is CASSEEAGDPETQYF.

Points on this clone: The sequenced fragment ends 3 residues before the CDR3 boundary, so the rest is inferred from the germline J gene. This chain links TRBV4-1 with TRBJ2-2; a weak D match, TRBD1 (6 bases). The CDR3 sequence is 14 residues long. Between the trimmed V and J ends, which lost 6 bases and 3 bases, there was a span of 11 bases. Germline V gives CDR1 MGHRA, CDR2 YSYEKL. The CDR3 reads CASSRQEDTGELFF. Incomplete CDR3 DNA: TGCGCCAGCAGTCGACAGGAAGACACCGGGGAG.

Turning to this clone: Coverage ceases 3 residues before the CDR3 finishes, and the germline J gene fills in the end. The genes are TRBV27 and TRBJ2-3; 7 nucleotides align to TRBD2. J was trimmed by 8 bases and V by 6 bases; bases with no gene match: 5. CDR3 length equals 12 residues. Germline V lookup: CDR1 MNHEY, CDR2 SMNVEV (reference sequence). CDR3 sequence: CASRLGGGTQYF. The CDR3 DNA, read in part, is TGTGCCAGCAGGTTGGGCGGGGGTACG.

As regards this clone: The CDR3 extends 3 residues past the end of the read, so its final part is completed from the germline J gene. The chain joins TRBV19 to TRBJ1-1; D perhaps matches TRBD1 (6 bases). V lost 3 bases, J lost 0 bases, and 14 bases lay in between. The CDR3 extends over 16 amino acids. Per germline, CDR1 LNHDA and CDR2 SQIVND (reference sequence). CDR3: CASSMGRGRLNTEAFF. Partial CDR3 DNA: TGTGCCAGTAGTATGGGCAGGGGAAGACTGAACACTGAA.

In the case of this clone: The read finishes 3 residues shy of the CDR3 end, and the germline J gene is used to complete it. The chain links TRBV5-1 to TRBJ2-5; possibly TRBD1 for D (6 bases). The CDR3 consists of 14 residues. Trimming removed 5 bases at V and 0 bases at J, with 11 bases between. CDR1 and CDR2 from the germline V gene are SGHRS and YFSETQ. CDR3 in amino acids: CASRQGQYQETQYF. Partial CDR3 DNA: TGCGCCAGCAGGCAAGGACAGTACCAAGAGACC.

As for this clone: From the germline J gene comes the end of the CDR3, since the read stops 3 residues before it. This chain joins TRBV30 and TRBJ1-2; the D is unclear. The CDR3 is 14 amino acids. Germline V gene lookup returns CDR1 GTSNPN and CDR2 SVGIG (reference sequence). Trimming removed 2 bases from V and 4 bases from J, with 14 bases in between. The part of the CDR3 DNA that was read is TGTGCCTGGAGTTCAGGAGGGAGCGGCTATGGC. Translating it yields CAWSSGGSGYG. In full, the CDR3 reads CAWSSGGSGYGYTF.

CDR3 region: CASSIKGQGDNEQYF. The sequenced CDR3 bases are TGTGCCAGTAGTATTAAGGGACAGGGGGACAACGAG. The V gene is TRBV19, the J gene TRBJ2-7; 11 nucleotides match TRBD1. Sequencing ends 3 residues short of the CDR3 end; the germline J gene provides the rest. The J segment lost 5 bases and the V segment lost 3 bases, leaving 6 bases of the junction unmatched. Germline V gene lookup returns CDR1 LNHDA and CDR2 SQIVND (reference sequence). This CDR3 spans 15 amino acids.

In regard to this clone: The CDR3 is cut off 3 residues early in the read; its end comes from the germline J gene. This chain joins TRBV19 and TRBJ1-5; TRBD1 matches 9 bases. Per germline, CDR1 LNHDA and CDR2 SQIVND (reference sequence). CDR3 length: 16 residues. The ends lost 7 bases at V and 2 bases at J; junction bases unmatched: 9. The sequenced part of the CDR3 DNA is TGTGCCAGTATCCCGAAGGACAGGGGAGGCAATCAGCCC. Translation: CASIPKDRGGNQP. In full, the CDR3 is CASIPKDRGGNQPQHF.

Comments on this clone: Read sequence stops 3 residues before the CDR3 end, and the germline J gene provides the missing end. The V and J genes are TRBV5-1 and TRBJ2-5; 7 bases fit TRBD2. Germline V CDR1 and CDR2: SGHRS, YFSETQ. This CDR3 is 18 amino acids long. J gave up 5 bases and V 5 bases, and 21 bases lay outside the gene matches. CDR3 region: CASRKRGLRGGPVETQYF. The covered CDR3 bases are TGCGCCAGCAGGAAGCGGGGCCTACGAGGAGGGCCCGTGGAGACC.

As concerns this clone: The CDR3 extends 3 residues past the end of the read, so its final part is completed from the germline J gene. The chain combines TRBV19 with TRBJ2-1, with TRBD1 matching 8 bases. With 6 bases clipped from V and 0 bases from J, the junction kept 7 bases outside the gene matches. Germline CDR1 LNHDA, CDR2 SQIVND (reference sequence). The CDR3 sequence is 16 residues long. This chain's CDR3 is CASSDDTGGSYNEQFF. Incomplete CDR3 DNA: TGTGCCAGTAGCGACGACACAGGGGGCTCCTACAATGAG. The full variable domain, with the rest looked up from reference TRBV19 and TRBJ2-1, is DGGITQSPKYLFRKEGQNVTLSCEQNLNHDAMYWYRQDPGQGLRLIYYSQIVNDFQKGDIAEGYSVSREKKESFPLTVTSAQKNPTAFYLCASSDDTGGSYNEQFFGPGTRLTVL.